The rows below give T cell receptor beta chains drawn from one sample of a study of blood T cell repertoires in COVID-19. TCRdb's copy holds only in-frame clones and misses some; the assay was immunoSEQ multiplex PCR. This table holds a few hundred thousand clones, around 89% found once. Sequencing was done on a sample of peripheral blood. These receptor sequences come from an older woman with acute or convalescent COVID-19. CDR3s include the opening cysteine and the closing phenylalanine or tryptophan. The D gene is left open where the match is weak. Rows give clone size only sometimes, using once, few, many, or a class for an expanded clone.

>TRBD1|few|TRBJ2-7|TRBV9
CASSVDPGGAKVEQYF
TGTGCCAGCAGCGTCGACCCAGGGGGCGCTAAGGTCGAGCAGTACTTC
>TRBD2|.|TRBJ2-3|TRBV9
CASSPREADTQYF
TGTGCCAGCAGCCCCCGGGAGGCGGATACGCAGTATTTT
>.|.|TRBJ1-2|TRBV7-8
CASSRAGTTLNYGYTF
TGTGCCAGCAGCCGAGCCGGGACAACTCTTAACTATGGCTACACCTTC
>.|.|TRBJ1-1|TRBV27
CASSLGSMNTEAFF
TGTGCCAGCTCCCTAGGTAGTATGAACACTGAAGCTTTCTTT
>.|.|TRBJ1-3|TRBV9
CASSQDSDRSGNTIYF
TGTGCCAGCAGCCAGGACAGCGATCGTTCTGGAAACACCATATATTTT
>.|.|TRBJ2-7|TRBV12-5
CASASTLERSYEQYF
TGTGCTAGTGCATCAACCTTGGAGAGGTCCTACGAGCAGTACTTC
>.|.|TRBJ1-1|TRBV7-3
CASSLNSEAGTEAFF
TGTGCCAGCAGCTTAAATTCGGAGGCCGGGACAGAAGCTTTCTTT
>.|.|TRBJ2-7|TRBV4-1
CASSTRTFSYEQYF
TGCGCCAGCAGCACTCGGACATTTTCCTACGAGCAGTACTTC
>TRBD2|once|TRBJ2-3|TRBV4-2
CASSQRRATGSGRRSTDTQYF
TGTGCCAGCAGCCAACGGAGGGCGACAGGTAGCGGGAGGAGGAGCACAGATACGCAGTATTTT
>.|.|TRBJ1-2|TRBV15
CATSRGRFSGYTF
TGTGCCACCAGCAGGGGGAGGTTCTCTGGCTACACCTTC
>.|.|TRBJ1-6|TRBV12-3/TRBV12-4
CASAGGGPPLHF
TGTGCCAGCGCGGGGGGCGGTCCACCCCTCCACTTT
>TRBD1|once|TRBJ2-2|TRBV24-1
CATQEQGRTGELFF
TGTGCCACGCAGGAACAGGGGAGAACCGGGGAGCTGTTTTTT
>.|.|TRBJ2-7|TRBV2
CASSEPFSYEQYF
TGTGCCAGCAGTGAACCATTCTCCTACGAGCAGTACTTC
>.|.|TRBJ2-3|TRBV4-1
CASSQLLTGTDTQYF
TGCGCCAGCAGCCAACTACTTACAGGGACAGATACGCAGTATTTT
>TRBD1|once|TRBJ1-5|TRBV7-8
CASSHYRDRGQPQHF
TGTGCCAGCAGCCATTACCGGGACAGGGGCCAGCCCCAGCATTTT
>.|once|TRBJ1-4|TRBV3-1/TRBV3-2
CASSLKSTNEKLFF
TGTGCCAGCAGTCTAAAGTCAACTAATGAAAAACTGTTTTTT
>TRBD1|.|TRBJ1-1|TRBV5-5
CASSLEDRGLNTEAFF
TGTGCCAGCAGCTTGGAGGACAGGGGCTTGAACACTGAAGCTTTCTTT
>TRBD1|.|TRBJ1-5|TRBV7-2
CASSLDRGGGLVGQPQHF
TGTGCCAGCAGCTTAGACAGGGGAGGGGGACTAGTCGGTCAGCCCCAGCATTTT
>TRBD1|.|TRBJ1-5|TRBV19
CASIADRGGNQPQHF
TGTGCCAGTATTGCGGACAGGGGAGGCAATCAGCCCCAGCATTTT
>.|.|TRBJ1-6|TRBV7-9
CASSLALTGGFSPLHF
TGTGCCAGCAGCTTAGCGCTAACGGGGGGATTTTCACCCCTCCACTTT
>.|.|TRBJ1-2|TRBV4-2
CASSQDGTTPYGYTF
TGTGCCAGCAGCCAAGATGGAACTACCCCCTATGGCTACACCTTC
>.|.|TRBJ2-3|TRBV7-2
CASSLVTGLDTQYF
TGTGCCAGCAGCTTAGTCACAGGGTTGGATACGCAGTATTTT
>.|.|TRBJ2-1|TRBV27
CASSLGGGNEQFF
TGTGCCAGCAGTCTGGGGGGTGGCAATGAGCAGTTCTTC
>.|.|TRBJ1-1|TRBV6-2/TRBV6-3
CASSYPDRYYTEAFF
TGTGCCAGCAGTTACCCCGACAGGTATTACACTGAAGCTTTCTTT
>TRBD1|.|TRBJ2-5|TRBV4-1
CASSQDGTGGIETQYF
TGCGCCAGCAGCCAAGATGGGACAGGGGGTATAGAGACCCAGTACTTC
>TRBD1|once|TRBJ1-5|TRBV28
CASSPTGMGNQPQHF
TGTGCCAGCAGTCCGACAGGGATGGGCAATCAGCCCCAGCATTTT